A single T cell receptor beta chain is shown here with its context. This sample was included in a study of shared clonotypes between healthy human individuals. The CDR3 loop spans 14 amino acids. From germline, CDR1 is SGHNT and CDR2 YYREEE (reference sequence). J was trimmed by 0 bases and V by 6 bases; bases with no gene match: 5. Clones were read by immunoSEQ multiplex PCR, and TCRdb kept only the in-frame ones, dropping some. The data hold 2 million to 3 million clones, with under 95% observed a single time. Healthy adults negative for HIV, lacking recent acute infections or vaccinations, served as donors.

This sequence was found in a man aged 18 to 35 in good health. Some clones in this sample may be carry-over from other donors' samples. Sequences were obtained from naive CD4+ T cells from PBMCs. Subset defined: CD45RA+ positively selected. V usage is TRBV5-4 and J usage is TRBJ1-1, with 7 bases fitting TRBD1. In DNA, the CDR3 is TGTGCCAGCAACCTACAGGGGATGAACACTGAAGCTTTCTTT. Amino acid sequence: CASNLQGMNTEAFF.